The clone carrying this T cell receptor (beta chain) has ten or more counts. The antigen is not known. Each cDNA got a UMI-containing oligo ligated at its 3' end. The first PCR ran around 4 cycles with an equimolar RC1.1 and RC1.2 beta primer mix. From the UMI-ligation and nested PCR reads, TCRdb called clonotypes with MiXCR, one entry per CDR3 protein. The table includes fewer than 60,000 distinct CDR3 sequences, 11% detected once. The sample is PBMC spiked with counted cells of clone KT2. These data come from a study of quantifying T cell responses using KT2 cells. Background on the study: TCR alpha and beta constant-region primers primed reverse transcription of RNA. Findings of the study overall: Detection of KT2 sequences held at the lowest tested level, about one cell per 100,000 PBMC.

The CDR3 is 18 residues long. The V end was cut by 1 base, the J end by 1 base, with 16 bases between. Germline loops: CDR1 MNHNS, CDR2 SASEGT. This sequence joins TRBV6-1 and TRBJ2-2, with D perhaps matching TRBD2 (5 bases). The receptor was derived from a human donor. Sequencing input: PBMCs spiked with cells of the T cell clone KT2. The CDR3 reads CASSEDGSEEWNTGELFF. The CDR3 DNA reads TGTGCCAGCAGTGAAGATGGGAGTGAGGAATGGAACACCGGGGAGCTGTTTTTT.